This T cell receptor (beta chain) was identified during a study of CD8+CD57+ T cells in acquired aplastic anemia. For the study at large: CD4+ and CD8+ cells, once sorted, gave DNA averaging 3.2 ug.

Regarding this clonotype: Antigen: not known.

The study profiled TCR beta VDJ and CDR3 using genomic DNA as template. TCRdb reprocessed the reads with MiXCR, giving one entry per CDR3 protein. The table lists 200,000 or so distinct CDR3 sequences, 64% of them singletons. This CDR3 comprises 12 residues. V dropped 6 bases and J dropped 0 bases, with 5 bases sitting between them. The study's findings and limits: Between the patient and control groups, CD8+ Simpson's diversity did not differ significantly. Patients and controls shared approximately 30 CD8+ CDR3 sequences.

Material: sorted CD4+, CD8+, or CD8+CD57+ T cells (not recorded which) from PBMCs. The clonotype originates from a human donor with severe aplastic anemia or a healthy control (not recorded which). The rearrangement joins TRBV12-3 or TRBV12-4 to TRBJ2-5; no firm D call. The CDR3 is CASSKYQETQYF. In DNA, the CDR3 is TGTGCCAGCAGCAAGTACCAAGAGACCCAGTACTTC.